The 3 T cell receptor beta chains below were found in one sample sequenced in a study of blood T cell repertoires in COVID-19. The data were produced by immunoSEQ multiplex PCR, yet TCRdb's version contains in-frame clones alone and is incomplete. The repertoire holds some 300,000 clones, with approximately 90% as singletons. The sequenced sample was peripheral blood. The source of these receptors is a woman aged 45-65 years with COVID-19, enrolled during active disease.

The chain links TRBV2 to TRBJ2-2; a possible D gene is TRBD1 (7 bases). This CDR3 spans 15 amino acids. V lost 6 bases to trimming and J lost 4 bases, with 15 bases between them. Germline loops: CDR1 SNHLY, CDR2 FYNNEI. CDR3 nucleotides: TGTGCCAGCAGAGGGGGCTACGGGGGCACCGGGGAGCTGTTTTTT. This sequence encodes CASRGGYGGTGELFF.

Details on this clone: The same CDR3 is also encoded by other DNA sequences in this sample. The V gene is TRBV18, the J gene TRBJ2-5; 7 nucleotides agree with TRBD1. The CDR3 consists of 14 residues. The V segment lost 3 bases and the J segment 2 bases; nucleotides outside the gene matches: 3. Germline V lookup: CDR1 KGHSH, CDR2 LQKENI. The CDR3 protein is CASSPPGQQETQYF. The CDR3 nucleotides are TGTGCCAGCTCACCGCCGGGACAGCAAGAGACCCAGTACTTC.

V gene TRBV9 combines with J gene TRBJ2-3, with TRBD2 identical over 7 bases. V gave up 0 bases and J gave up 5 bases; unmatched junction bases: 6. This CDR3 has 15 amino acids. The V gene's germline CDR1 is SGDLS and CDR2 YYNGEE. CDR3 in DNA: TGTGCCAGCAGCGTAGCGGCGGGAGTAGGAGATACGCAGTATTTT. Its protein product is CASSVAAGVGDTQYF.